The present entry profiles one T cell receptor (beta chain) with its context. Antigen unknown. The data were taken from a study of cytomegalovirus exposure and HLA in healthy donors. General study findings and limits: When the data were analyzed later, several of the most significant clusters appeared to be linked to common viral pathogens.

There are 14 residues in the CDR3. V was cut by 5 bases and J by 7 bases, with 17 bases left in between. Germline CDR1 reads LNHDA; CDR2 reads SQIVND (reference sequence). Primers for the PCR totalled 60 Vbeta and 13 Jbeta. Data came from immunoSEQ multiplex PCR; TCRdb stores just in-frame clones and leaves some out. The sample shows fewer than 350,000 clones, about 87% of them seen only once. The V and J genes are TRBV19 and TRBJ1-2; tentative D call: TRBD1 (6 bases). The origin of this receptor is a woman in her late teens or twenties in good health and CMV-seronegative. The sample consisted of PBMCs. CDR3 DNA: TGTGCCAGTAGTGATTTAGGGGGGGGACGTGGCTACACCTTC. The encoded protein is CASSDLGGGRGYTF.